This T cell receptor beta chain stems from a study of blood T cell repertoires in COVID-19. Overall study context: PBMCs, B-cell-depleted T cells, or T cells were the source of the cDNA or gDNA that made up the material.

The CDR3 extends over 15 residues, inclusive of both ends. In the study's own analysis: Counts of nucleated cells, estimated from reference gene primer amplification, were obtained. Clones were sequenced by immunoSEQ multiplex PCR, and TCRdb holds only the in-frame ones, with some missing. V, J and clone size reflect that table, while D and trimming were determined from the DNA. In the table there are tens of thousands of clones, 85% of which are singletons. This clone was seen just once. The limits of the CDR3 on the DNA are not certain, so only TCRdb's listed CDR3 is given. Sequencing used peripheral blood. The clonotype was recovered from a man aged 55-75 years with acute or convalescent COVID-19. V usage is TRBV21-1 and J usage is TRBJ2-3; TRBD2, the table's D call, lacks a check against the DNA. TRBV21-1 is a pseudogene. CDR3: CASTWGSGSTDTQYF.